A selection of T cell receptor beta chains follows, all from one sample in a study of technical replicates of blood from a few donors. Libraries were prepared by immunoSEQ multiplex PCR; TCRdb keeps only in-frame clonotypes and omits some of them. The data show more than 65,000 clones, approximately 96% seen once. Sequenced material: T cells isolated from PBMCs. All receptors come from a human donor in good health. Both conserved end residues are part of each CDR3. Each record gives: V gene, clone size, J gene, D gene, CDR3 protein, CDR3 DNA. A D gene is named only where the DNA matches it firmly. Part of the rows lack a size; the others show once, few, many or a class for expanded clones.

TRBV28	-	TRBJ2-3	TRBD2	CASSLWSSGISPDTQYF	TGTGCCAGCAGTTTATGGTCTAGCGGGATTAGTCCAGATACGCAGTATTTT
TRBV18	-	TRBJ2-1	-	CASSPTFTYNEQFF	TGTGCCAGCTCACCAACATTTACCTACAATGAGCAGTTCTTC
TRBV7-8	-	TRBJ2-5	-	CASSTGGTAKETQYF	TGTGCCAGCAGCACCGGCGGGACAGCGAAAGAGACCCAGTACTTC
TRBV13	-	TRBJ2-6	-	CASSFPGPPTGANVLTF	TGTGCCAGCAGCTTCCCAGGCCCGCCTACTGGAGCCAACGTCCTGACTTTC
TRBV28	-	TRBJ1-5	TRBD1	CASRLQGARYINQPQHF	TGTGCCAGCAGGCTACAGGGGGCCCGGTATATCAATCAGCCCCAGCATTTT
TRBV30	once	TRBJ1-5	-	CAWSVTGRGSNQPQHF	TGTGCCTGGAGTGTAACGGGGAGAGGGAGCAATCAGCCCCAGCATTTT
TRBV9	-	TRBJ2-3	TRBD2	CASSVGLAGGTLLSTDTQYF	TGTGCCAGCAGCGTCGGACTAGCGGGAGGCACACTCCTTAGCACAGATACGCAGTATTTT
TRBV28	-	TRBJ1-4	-	CASSQGDATNEKLFF	TGTGCCAGCAGTCAGGGTGACGCAACTAATGAAAAACTGTTTTTT
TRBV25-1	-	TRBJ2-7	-	CASSVNLPYEQYF	TGTGCCAGCAGTGTTAACTTGCCCTACGAGCAGTACTTC
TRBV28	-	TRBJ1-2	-	CASSLEGFYGYTF	TGTGCCAGCAGTTTGGAGGGGTTCTATGGCTACACCTTC
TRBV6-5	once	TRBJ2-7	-	CASSYPGGSYEQYF	TGTGCCAGCAGTTACCCAGGGGGGTCTTACGAGCAGTACTTC
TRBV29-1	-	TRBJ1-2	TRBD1	CSVGTGGLDYGYTF	TGCAGCGTTGGTACAGGGGGGTTGGACTATGGCTACACCTTC
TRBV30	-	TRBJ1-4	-	CASAGQVNEKLFF	TGTGCCTCCGCGGGGCAGGTTAATGAAAAACTGTTTTTT
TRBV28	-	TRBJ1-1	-	CASSWTNTEAFF	TGTGCCAGCAGTTGGACAAACACTGAAGCTTTCTTT
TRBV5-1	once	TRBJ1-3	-	CASSPQGEAGNTIYF	TGCGCCAGCAGCCCCCAGGGTGAAGCTGGAAACACCATATATTTT
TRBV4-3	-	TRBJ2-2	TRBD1	CASSQDGGTGYTGELFF	TGCGCCAGCAGCCAAGATGGGGGGACAGGGTACACCGGGGAGCTGTTTTTT
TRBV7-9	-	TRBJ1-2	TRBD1	CASSFPGTGGYYGYTF	TGTGCCAGCAGCTTCCCCGGGACAGGGGGCTACTATGGCTACACCTTC
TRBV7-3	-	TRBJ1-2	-	CASSPDAGKVRYTF	TGTGCCAGCAGCCCCGATGCAGGGAAAGTGAGGTACACCTTC
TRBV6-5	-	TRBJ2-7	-	CASYGVRHEQYF	TGTGCCAGCTACGGGGTCAGACACGAGCAGTACTTC
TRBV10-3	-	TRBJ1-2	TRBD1	CAISESMDGTGFYGYTF	TGTGCCATCAGTGAGTCGATGGACGGGACAGGCTTCTATGGCTACACCTTC
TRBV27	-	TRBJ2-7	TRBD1	CASRRDREAYEQYF	TGTGCCAGCAGGAGGGACAGGGAGGCCTACGAGCAGTACTTC
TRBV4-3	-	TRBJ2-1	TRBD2	CASSQDGGSYNEQFF	TGCGCCAGCAGCCAAGACGGCGGGAGCTACAATGAGCAGTTCTTC
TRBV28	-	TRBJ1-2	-	CASSNRVLRFGYTF	TGTGCCAGCAGTAACCGGGTCCTCAGATTTGGCTACACCTTC
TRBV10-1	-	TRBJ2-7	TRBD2	CASSEGAAGGYYEQYF	TGCGCCAGCAGTGAGGGTGCAGCGGGAGGTTACTACGAGCAGTACTTC
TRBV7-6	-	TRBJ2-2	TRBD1	CASSTGGLFTGELFF	TGTGCCAGCAGTACAGGGGGCTTATTCACCGGGGAGCTGTTTTTT
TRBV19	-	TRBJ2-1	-	CASSITSQAIDNEQFF	TGTGCCAGTAGTATAACCTCTCAGGCAATCGACAATGAGCAGTTCTTC
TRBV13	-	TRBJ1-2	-	CASSPEDSSGYTF	TGTGCCAGCAGCCCGGAGGACAGTAGCGGCTACACCTTC
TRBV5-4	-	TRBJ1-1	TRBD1	CASSTGTGVAFF	TGTGCCAGCAGCACCGGGACAGGGGTAGCTTTCTTT
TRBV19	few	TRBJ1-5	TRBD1	CASGQGISQPQHF	TGTGCCAGCGGACAGGGGATCAGTCAGCCCCAGCATTTT
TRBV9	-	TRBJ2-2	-	CASSVEGGRGTGELFF	TGTGCCAGCAGCGTAGAGGGTGGGAGAGGGACCGGGGAGCTGTTTTTT
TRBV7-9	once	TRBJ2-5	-	CASNLGYLQGLQETQYF	TGTGCCAGCAACCTAGGCTACCTCCAGGGCCTACAAGAGACCCAGTACTTC
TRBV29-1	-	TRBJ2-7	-	CSVGTAFYEQYF	TGCAGCGTTGGGACAGCCTTCTACGAGCAGTACTTC
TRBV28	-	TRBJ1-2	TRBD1	CASSLTRTGRYGYTF	TGTGCCAGCAGCCTTACCCGGACAGGGAGATATGGCTACACCTTC
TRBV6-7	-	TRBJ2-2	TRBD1	CASSYPRDSYTGELFF	TGTGCCAGCAGTTACCCCCGGGACAGTTACACCGGGGAGCTGTTTTTT
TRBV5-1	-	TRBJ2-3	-	CASQVGLTDTQYF	TGCGCCAGCCAGGTGGGGCTCACAGATACGCAGTATTTT
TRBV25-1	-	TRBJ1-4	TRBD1	CASSEIGTGDEKLFF	TGTGCCAGCAGTGAAATCGGGACAGGGGATGAAAAACTGTTTTTT
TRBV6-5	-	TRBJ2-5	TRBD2	CASGLTGGPETQYF	TGTGCCAGCGGCCTAACGGGAGGCCCAGAGACCCAGTACTTC
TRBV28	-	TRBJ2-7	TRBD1	CATDDAGTVTYEQYF	TGTGCCACCGACGACGCCGGGACAGTAACCTACGAGCAGTACTTC
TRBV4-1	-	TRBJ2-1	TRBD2	CASSQASGRGNEQFF	TGCGCCAGCAGCCAGGCTAGCGGGAGGGGAAATGAGCAGTTCTTC
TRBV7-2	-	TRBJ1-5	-	CASSLEGVGYQPQHF	TGTGCCAGCAGCTTAGAGGGGGTGGGGTATCAGCCCCAGCATTTT
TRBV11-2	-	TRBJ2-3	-	CASSLRFMEDTQYF	TGTGCCAGCAGCCTGAGGTTTATGGAAGATACGCAGTATTTT
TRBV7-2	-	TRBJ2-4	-	CASSLGGRGNIQYF	TGTGCCAGCAGCTTAGGAGGGCGGGGAAACATTCAGTACTTC
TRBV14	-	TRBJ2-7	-	CASSQESNSDYEQYF	TGTGCCAGCAGCCAAGAGTCGAACTCTGACTACGAGCAGTACTTC
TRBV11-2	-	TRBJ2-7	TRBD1	CASSLTTGGLYEQYF	TGTGCCAGCAGCCTCACGACAGGGGGCCTCTACGAGCAGTACTTC
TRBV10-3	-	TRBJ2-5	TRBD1	CAISPGGALEETQYF	TGTGCCATCAGCCCAGGGGGCGCCTTGGAAGAGACCCAGTACTTC
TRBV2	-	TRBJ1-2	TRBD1	CATTEGGEGYTF	TGTGCCACCACGGAAGGGGGCGAGGGCTACACCTTC
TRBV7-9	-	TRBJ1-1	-	CASSLERGGKAFF	TGTGCCAGCAGCTTAGAAAGAGGGGGTAAAGCTTTCTTT
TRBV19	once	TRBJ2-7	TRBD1	CASSTGQGFYEQYF	TGTGCCAGTAGTACCGGACAGGGATTCTACGAGCAGTACTTC
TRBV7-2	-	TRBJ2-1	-	CASSLAGQVNEQFF	TGTGCCAGCAGCTTAGCGGGTCAGGTCAATGAGCAGTTCTTC
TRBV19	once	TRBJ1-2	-	CASQTGLYGYTF	TGTGCCAGTCAAACAGGCCTCTATGGCTACACCTTC
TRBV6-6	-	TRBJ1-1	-	CASSLRGRNTEAFF	TGTGCCAGCAGCCTCCGGGGGAGGAACACTGAAGCTTTCTTT
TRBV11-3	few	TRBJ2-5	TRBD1	CASSPRTGWETQYF	TGTGCCAGCAGCCCCCGGACAGGGTGGGAGACCCAGTACTTC
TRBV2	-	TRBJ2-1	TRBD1	CASSPRDRGFYNEQFF	TGTGCCAGCAGTCCCCGGGACAGGGGGTTCTACAATGAGCAGTTCTTC